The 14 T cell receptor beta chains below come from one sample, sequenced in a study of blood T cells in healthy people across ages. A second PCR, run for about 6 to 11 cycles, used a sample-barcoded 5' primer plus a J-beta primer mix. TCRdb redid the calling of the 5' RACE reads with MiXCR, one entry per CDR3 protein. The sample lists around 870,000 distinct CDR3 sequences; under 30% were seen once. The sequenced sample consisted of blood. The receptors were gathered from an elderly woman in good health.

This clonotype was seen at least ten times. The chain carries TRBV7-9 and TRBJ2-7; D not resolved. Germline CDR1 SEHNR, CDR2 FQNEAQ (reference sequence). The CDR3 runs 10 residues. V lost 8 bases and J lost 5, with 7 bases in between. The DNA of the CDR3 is TGTGCCAGCCATAGGAACGAGCAGTACTTC. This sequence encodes CASHRNEQYF.

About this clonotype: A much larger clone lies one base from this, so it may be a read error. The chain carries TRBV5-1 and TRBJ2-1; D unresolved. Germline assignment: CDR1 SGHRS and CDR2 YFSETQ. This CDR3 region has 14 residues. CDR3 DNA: TGCGCCAGCAGCTTGGTTGGGTCCCGCAATGGGCAGTTCTTC. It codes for CASSLVGSRNGQFF.

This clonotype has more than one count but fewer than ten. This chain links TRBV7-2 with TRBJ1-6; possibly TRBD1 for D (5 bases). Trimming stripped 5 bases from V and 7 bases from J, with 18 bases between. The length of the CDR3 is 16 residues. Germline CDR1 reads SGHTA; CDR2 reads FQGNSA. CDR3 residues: CASSIRPGLVNSPLHF. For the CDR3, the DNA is TGTGCCAGCAGCATTCGACCGGGGCTGGTAAATTCACCCCTCCACTTT. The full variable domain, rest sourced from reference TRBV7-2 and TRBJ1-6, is GAGVSQSPSNKVTEKGKDVELRCDPISGHTALYWYRQSLGQGLEFLIYFQGNSAPDKSGLPSDRFSAERTGGSVSTLTIQRTQQEDSAVYLCASSIRPGLVNSPLHFGNGTRLTVT.

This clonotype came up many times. The CDR3 protein is CASSSLTVQETQYF. CDR3 DNA: TGTGCCAGCAGCTCTCTGACAGTCCAAGAGACCCAGTACTTC. The genes are TRBV7-2 and TRBJ2-5; D is possibly TRBD1 (5 bases). The CDR3 runs 14 residues. Trimming removed 4 bases from V and 1 base from J, with 10 bases in between. Germline V gene lookup returns CDR1 SGHTA and CDR2 FQGNSA.

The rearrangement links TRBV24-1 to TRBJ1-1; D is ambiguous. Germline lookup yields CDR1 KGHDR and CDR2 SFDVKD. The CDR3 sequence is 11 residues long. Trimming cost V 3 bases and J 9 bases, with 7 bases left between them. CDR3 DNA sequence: TGTGCCACCAGTGATACGACACAAGCTTTCTTT. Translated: CATSDTTQAFF.

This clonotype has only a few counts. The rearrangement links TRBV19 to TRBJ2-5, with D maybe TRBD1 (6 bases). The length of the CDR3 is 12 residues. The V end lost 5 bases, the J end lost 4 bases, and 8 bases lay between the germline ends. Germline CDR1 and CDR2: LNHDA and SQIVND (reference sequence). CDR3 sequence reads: CASSGQLETQYF. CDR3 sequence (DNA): TGTGCCAGTAGTGGACAGTTAGAGACCCAGTACTTC.

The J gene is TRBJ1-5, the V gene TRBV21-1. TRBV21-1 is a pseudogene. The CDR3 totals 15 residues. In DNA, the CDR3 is TGTGCCAGCAGCAACTGCAGGAGCAGCAATCAGCCCCAGCATTTT. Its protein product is CASSNCRSSNQPQHF.

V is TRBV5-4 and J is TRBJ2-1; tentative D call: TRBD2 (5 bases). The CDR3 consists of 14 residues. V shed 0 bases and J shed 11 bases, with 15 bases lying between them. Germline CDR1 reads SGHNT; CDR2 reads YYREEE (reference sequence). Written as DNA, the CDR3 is TGTGCCAGCAGCTTGGCCCTGCCCGGGAATAAGCAGTTCTTC. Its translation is CASSLALPGNKQFF.

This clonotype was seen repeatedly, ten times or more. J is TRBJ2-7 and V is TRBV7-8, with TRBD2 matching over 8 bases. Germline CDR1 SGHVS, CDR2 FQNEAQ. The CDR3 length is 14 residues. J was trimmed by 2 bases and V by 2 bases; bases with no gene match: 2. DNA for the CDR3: TGTGCCAGCAGCTTATCCGGGGGGGCCTACGAGCAGTACTTC. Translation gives CASSLSGGAYEQYF.

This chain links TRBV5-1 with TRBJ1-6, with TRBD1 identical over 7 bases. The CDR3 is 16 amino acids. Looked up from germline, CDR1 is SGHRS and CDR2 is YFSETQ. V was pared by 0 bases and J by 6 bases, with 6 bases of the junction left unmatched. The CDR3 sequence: CASSLANRGVNSPLHF. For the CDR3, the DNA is TGCGCCAGCAGCTTGGCTAACAGGGGTGTTAATTCACCCCTCCACTTT.

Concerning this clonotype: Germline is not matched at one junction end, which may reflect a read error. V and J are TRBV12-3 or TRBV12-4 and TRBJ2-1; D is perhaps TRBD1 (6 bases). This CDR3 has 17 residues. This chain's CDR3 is CTSSLGGARGPYNEQFF. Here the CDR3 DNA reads TGTACCAGCAGTTTAGGGGGAGCGAGGGGACCCTACAATGAGCAGTTCTTC.

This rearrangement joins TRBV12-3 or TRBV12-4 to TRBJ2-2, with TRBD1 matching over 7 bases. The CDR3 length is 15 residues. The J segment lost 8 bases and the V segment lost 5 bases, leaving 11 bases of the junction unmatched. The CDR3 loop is CASSGDRVRSGELFF. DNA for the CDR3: TGTGCCAGCAGTGGCGACAGGGTCAGATCAGGGGAGCTGTTTTTT.

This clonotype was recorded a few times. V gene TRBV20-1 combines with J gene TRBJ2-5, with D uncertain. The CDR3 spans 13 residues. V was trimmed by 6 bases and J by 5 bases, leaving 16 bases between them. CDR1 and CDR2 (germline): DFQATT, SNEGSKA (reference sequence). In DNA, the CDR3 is TGCAGTGCCCAAGTCCGGGCTATTGAGACCCAGTACTTC. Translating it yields CSAQVRAIETQYF.

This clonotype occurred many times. The CDR3, as DNA: TGTGCCAGCAGCTTAGGACAGGGAGAGGCCTACGAGCAGTACTTC. It encodes CASSLGQGEAYEQYF. This chain uses TRBV7-2 with TRBJ2-7, with 7 positions matching TRBD1. The CDR3 has 15 amino acids. Trimming cost V 1 base and J 2 bases; bases outside gene matches: 5. In germline, CDR1 is SGHTA, CDR2 FQGNSA.